These 8 T cell receptor beta chains came from one sample sequenced in a study of Graves' ophthalmopathy and Graves' hyperthyroidism. Amplifying from RNA transcripts, the study obtained TCR beta CDR3 regions. HTBI primers were employed in first-round RT-PCR, then a second-round multiplex PCR followed. MiXCR was run by TCRdb on the multiplex PCR reads, yielding one entry per CDR3 protein. Of roughly 410,000 distinct CDR3 sequences listed, roughly 15% were seen once; the top ten hold about 7%. Sequencing input: peripheral blood. Receptors were obtained from a young woman with stable Graves' hyperthyroidism.

This clonotype was seen at least ten times. This chain connects TRBV25-1 to TRBJ1-2; perhaps TRBD1 as D (5 bases). Per germline, CDR1 MGHDK and CDR2 SYGVNS. The CDR3 length is 12 residues. Trimming removed 7 bases at V and 4 bases at J, with 10 bases between. Here the CDR3 reads CASMRDPYGYTF. The CDR3 region has the DNA TGTGCCAGCATGAGGGACCCCTATGGCTACACCTTC.

The table lists this clonotype with many counts. The V gene is TRBV6-2 or TRBV6-3, the J gene TRBJ1-1; D possibly corresponds to TRBD1 (6 bases). There are 13 residues in the CDR3. Per germline, CDR1 MNHEY and CDR2 SVGEGT. Trimming took off 6 bases at V and 0 bases at J, with 8 bases between the two ends. CDR3 DNA: TGTGCCAGCAGCCAGGGGATGAACACTGAAGCTTTCTTT. It encodes CASSQGMNTEAFF.

This chain joins TRBV29-1 and TRBJ2-7; TRBD1 might be the D (6 bases). Germline V lookup: CDR1 SQVTM, CDR2 ANQGSEA. The V end lost 0 bases, the J end lost 4 bases, and 7 bases lay between the germline ends. This CDR3 has 12 amino acids. The CDR3 region has the DNA TGCAGCGTTGAAGAAACAGGGTACGAGCAGTACTTC. Translation gives CSVEETGYEQYF.

This clonotype was seen repeatedly, ten times or more. The chain recombines TRBV6-1 with TRBJ2-2; D is ambiguous. V was trimmed by 1 base and J by 6 bases, leaving 6 bases between them. This CDR3 contains 13 residues. The germline CDR1 and CDR2 sequences are MNHNS and SASEGT. CDR3 DNA sequence: TGTGCCAGCAGTGAAGTTGGCGCCGGGGAGCTGTTTTTT. Translating it yields CASSEVGAGELFF.

This clonotype occurred many times. The chain employs TRBV20-1 and TRBJ1-2, with 11 nucleotides matching TRBD1. The CDR3 length is 16 residues. V was clipped by 0 bases and J by 3 bases; unmatched bases: 6. Germline values: CDR1 DFQATT, CDR2 SNEGSKA (reference sequence). In nucleotides, the CDR3 is TGCAGTGCTAGAGATATCTTGGGACAGGGGGACTATGGCTACACCTTC. It yields the protein CSARDILGQGDYGYTF.

This clonotype was detected many times. This chain links TRBV2 with TRBJ1-2; 7 positions match TRBD1. Germline V lookup: CDR1 SNHLY, CDR2 FYNNEI. CDR3 size: 12 residues. J gave up 6 bases and V 7 bases, and 5 bases lay outside the gene matches. CDR3 sequence (DNA): TGTGCCAGCACCCCGACAGGGAATGGCTACACCTTC. This translates into CASTPTGNGYTF.

This clonotype was counted ten times or more. The rearrangement joins TRBV6-2 or TRBV6-3 to TRBJ1-2, with D uncertain. The V gene's germline CDR1 is MNHEY and CDR2 SVGEGT. V lost 4 bases, J lost 4 bases, and 10 bases lay in between. CDR3 length: 13 amino acids. The CDR3 here is CASSSEGAYGYTF. Written as DNA, the CDR3 is TGTGCCAGCAGTTCCGAGGGCGCCTATGGCTACACCTTC.

This sequence joins TRBV6-1 and TRBJ2-7, with D maybe TRBD1 (6 bases). The germline gives CDR1 MNHNS, CDR2 SASEGT. The CDR3 runs 16 residues. The ends were cut back, 0 bases at V and 3 bases at J, with 15 bases in the middle. CDR3 in DNA: TGTGCCAGCAGTGAAGCGTACGGACAGCCCAGCTACGAGCAGTACTTC. This codes for CASSEAYGQPSYEQYF.